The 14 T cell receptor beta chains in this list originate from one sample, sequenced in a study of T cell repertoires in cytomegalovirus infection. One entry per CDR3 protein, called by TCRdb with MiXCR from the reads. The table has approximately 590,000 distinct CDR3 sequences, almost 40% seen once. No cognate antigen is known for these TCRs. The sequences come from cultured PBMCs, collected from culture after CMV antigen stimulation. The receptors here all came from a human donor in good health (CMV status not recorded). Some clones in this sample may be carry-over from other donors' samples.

For the CDR3, the DNA is TGTGCCAGTTCGGACCACTACGAGCAGTACTTC. Translation: CASSDHYEQYF. This rearrangement joins TRBV19 to TRBJ2-7; unclear D gene. CDR1 is LNHDA and CDR2 is SQIVND in the germline V gene (reference sequence). This CDR3 has 11 amino acids. V lost 8 bases and J lost 3, with 8 bases in between.

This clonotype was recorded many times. CDR3 bases: TGTGCCAGCAGCCGACGTAGACCGGGACAGGGGGACAATGAGCAGTTCTTC. Its protein product is CASSRRRPGQGDNEQFF. The V and J genes are TRBV7-8 and TRBJ2-1, with 11 bases lining up with TRBD1. J was trimmed by 5 bases and V by 5 bases; bases with no gene match: 11. The CDR3 loop spans 17 amino acids. From germline, CDR1 is SGHVS and CDR2 FQNEAQ.

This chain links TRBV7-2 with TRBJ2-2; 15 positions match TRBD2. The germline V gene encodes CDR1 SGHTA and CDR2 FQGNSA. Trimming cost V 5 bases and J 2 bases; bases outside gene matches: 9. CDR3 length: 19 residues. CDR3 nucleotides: TGTGCCAGCAGCCGGACTAGCGGGAGGGCCTACCTCAACACCGGGGAGCTGTTTTTT. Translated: CASSRTSGRAYLNTGELFF.

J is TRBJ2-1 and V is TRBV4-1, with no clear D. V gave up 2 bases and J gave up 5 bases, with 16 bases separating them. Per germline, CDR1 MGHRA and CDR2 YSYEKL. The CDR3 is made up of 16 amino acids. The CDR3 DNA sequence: TGCGCCAGCAGCCAACAGATAGCCAAGAGAGACAATGAGCAGTTCTTC. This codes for CASSQQIAKRDNEQFF.

The CDR3 coding sequence is TGTGCCAGCAGCTTAGTTCGACAGGGGTGGAACTCTGGGGCCAACGTCCTGACTTTC. Its protein is CASSLVRQGWNSGANVLTF. The chain is built from TRBV7-3 and TRBJ2-6, with 8 bases aligning to TRBD1. This CDR3 region has 19 residues. With 2 bases clipped from V and 0 bases from J, the junction kept 9 bases outside the gene matches. The germline V gene has CDR1 SGHTA and CDR2 FQGTGA.

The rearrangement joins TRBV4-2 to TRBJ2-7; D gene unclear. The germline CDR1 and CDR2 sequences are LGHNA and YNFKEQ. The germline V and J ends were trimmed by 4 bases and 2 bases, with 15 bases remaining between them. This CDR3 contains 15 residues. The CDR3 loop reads CASSLSSPLTYEQYF. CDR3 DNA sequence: TGTGCCAGCAGCCTCTCTTCCCCACTAACCTACGAGCAGTACTTC.

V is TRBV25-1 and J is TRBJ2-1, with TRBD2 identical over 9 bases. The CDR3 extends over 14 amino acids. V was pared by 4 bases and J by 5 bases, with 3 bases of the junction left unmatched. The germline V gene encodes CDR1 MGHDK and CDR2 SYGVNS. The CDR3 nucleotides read TGTGCCAGCAGTGCTTCTAGCGGGAACAATGAGCAGTTCTTC. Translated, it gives CASSASSGNNEQFF.

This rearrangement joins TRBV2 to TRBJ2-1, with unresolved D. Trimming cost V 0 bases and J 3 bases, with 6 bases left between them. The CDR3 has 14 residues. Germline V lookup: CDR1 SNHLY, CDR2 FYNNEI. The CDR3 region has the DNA TGTGCCAGCAGTGAAGCGCGAGGCTACAATGAGCAGTTCTTC. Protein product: CASSEARGYNEQFF.

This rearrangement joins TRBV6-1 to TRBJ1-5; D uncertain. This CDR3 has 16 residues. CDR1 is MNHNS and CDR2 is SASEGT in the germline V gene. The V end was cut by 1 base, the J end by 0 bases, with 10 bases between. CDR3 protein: CASSEVWRNSNQPQHF. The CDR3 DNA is TGTGCCAGCAGTGAAGTATGGCGAAATAGCAATCAGCCCCAGCATTTT.

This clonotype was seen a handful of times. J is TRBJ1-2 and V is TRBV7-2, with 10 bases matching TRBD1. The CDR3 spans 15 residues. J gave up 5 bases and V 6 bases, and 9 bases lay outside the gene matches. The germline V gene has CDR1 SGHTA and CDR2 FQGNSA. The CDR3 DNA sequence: TGTGCCAGCAGAGCACCGGGACAGGGGTCATATGGCTACACCTTC. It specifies CASRAPGQGSYGYTF.

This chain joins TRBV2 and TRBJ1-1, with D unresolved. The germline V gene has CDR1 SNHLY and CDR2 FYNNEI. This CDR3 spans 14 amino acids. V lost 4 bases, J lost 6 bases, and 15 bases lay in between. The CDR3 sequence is CASSAINVRSEAFF. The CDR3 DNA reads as TGTGCCAGCAGTGCGATAAATGTCCGCTCTGAAGCTTTCTTT.

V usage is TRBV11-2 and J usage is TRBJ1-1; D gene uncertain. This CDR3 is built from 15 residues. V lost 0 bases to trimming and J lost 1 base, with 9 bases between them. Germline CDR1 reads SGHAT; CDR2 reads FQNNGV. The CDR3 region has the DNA TGTGCCAGCAGCTTAGAAGGGATTGGGAACACTGAAGCTTTCTTT. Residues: CASSLEGIGNTEAFF.

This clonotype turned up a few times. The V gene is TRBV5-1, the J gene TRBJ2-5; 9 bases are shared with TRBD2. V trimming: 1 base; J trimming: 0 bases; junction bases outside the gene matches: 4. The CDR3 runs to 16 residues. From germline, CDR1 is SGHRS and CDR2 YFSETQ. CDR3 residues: CASSLRGLADQETQYF. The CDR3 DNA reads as TGCGCCAGCAGCTTGAGGGGACTAGCTGACCAAGAGACCCAGTACTTC.

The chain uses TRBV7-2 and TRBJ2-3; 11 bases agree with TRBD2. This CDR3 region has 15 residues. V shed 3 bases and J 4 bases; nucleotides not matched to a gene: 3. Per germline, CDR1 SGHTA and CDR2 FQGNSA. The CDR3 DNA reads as TGTGCCAGCAGCTTCTTAGCGGGGGGGCCAGATACGCAGTATTTT. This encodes CASSFLAGGPDTQYF.